Listed below are T cell receptor beta chains from one sample, sequenced in a study of shared T cell receptors in the human thymus. TCRdb's copy holds only in-frame clones and misses some; the assay was immunoSEQ multiplex PCR. The top ten hold around 0.0094% of the sample, which has around 730,000 clones, 80% to 90% seen once. These same data were also listed under a study on human thymus T cells.

Sequences were obtained from thymocytes. The receptors derive from a girl under two years old with a congenital heart defect. Both conserved end residues are part of each CDR3. The D gene is left open where the match is weak. A row's size may be missing; if present it is once, few, many or a size class.

v_gene	d_gene	abundance	j_gene	CDR3nt	CDR3aa
TRBV11-2	TRBD1	.	TRBJ1-3	TGTGCCAGCAGCCTCGAGCGGGGACAGGGGGCATTTGGAAACACCATATATTTT	CASSLERGQGAFGNTIYF
TRBV29-1	TRBD2	.	TRBJ2-1	TGCAGCGTCCTTGGACTAGCGGGTTTCAGAGGCAATGAGCAGTTCTTC	CSVLGLAGFRGNEQFF
TRBV6-5	TRBD2	.	TRBJ2-3	TGTGCCAGCAGTTACGGGCCGGGGGGGTTGGCAGATACGCAGTATTTT	CASSYGPGGLADTQYF
TRBV13	TRBD2	.	TRBJ2-5	TGTGCCAGCAGCTCACGACTAGCGGGGGGCAGGTTCCAAGAGACCCAGTACTTC	CASSSRLAGGRFQETQYF
TRBV13	TRBD1	.	TRBJ1-2	TGTGCCAGCAGCCAGAACAGGGGGCGAGACTATGGCTACACCTTC	CASSQNRGRDYGYTF
TRBV19	TRBD1	.	TRBJ2-7	TGTGCCAGTAGACGGGACAGGGACTACGAGCAGTACTTC	CASRRDRDYEQYF
TRBV28	.	.	TRBJ1-2	TGTGCCAGCAGTTTGGCAGGGCCAAACTATGGCTACACCTTC	CASSLAGPNYGYTF
TRBV11-2	TRBD1	.	TRBJ1-2	TGTGCCAGCAGCCGGGACAGGGAGGAGGCTCGCTATGGCTACACCTTC	CASSRDREEARYGYTF
TRBV12-5	.	.	TRBJ2-3	TGTGCTAGTGGTTTGGACACAGCGGGCACAGATACGCAGTATTTT	CASGLDTAGTDTQYF
TRBV29-1	.	few	TRBJ1-2	TGCAGCGTTGAACAACCGGCGGGGGGCGGAAAGGGCGACTATGGCTACACCTTC	CSVEQPAGGGKGDYGYTF
TRBV9	.	.	TRBJ1-1	TGTGCCAGCAGCGTTAGACGAGAGGGAGACGTCAACACTGAAGCTTTCTTT	CASSVRREGDVNTEAFF
TRBV5-1	.	.	TRBJ1-1	TGCGCCAGCAGCGGGAGCCTCTCCGGTAGGAGCACTGAAGCTTTCTTT	CASSGSLSGRSTEAFF
TRBV7-9	.	once	TRBJ2-7	TGTGCCAGCAGCTTAAGTGCGGATGAGCAGTACTTC	CASSLSADEQYF
TRBV5-6	.	.	TRBJ2-2	TGTGCCAGCAGCCCACCTGACAGGAAAAACACCGGGGAGCTGTTTTTT	CASSPPDRKNTGELFF
TRBV7-4	TRBD1	.	TRBJ2-1	TGTGCCAGCAGCTTAGAACAGGGGGTCGGTGAGCAGTTCTTC	CASSLEQGVGEQFF
TRBV30	.	.	TRBJ2-3	TGTGCCTGGAGTGTACGGGCGACTAGATACACAGATACGCAGTATTTT	CAWSVRATRYTDTQYF
TRBV7-2	TRBD1	.	TRBJ2-7	TGTGCCAGCAGCTTACTCGTCCCGGGACAGGGAGTGATCGGCTACGAGCAGTACTTC	CASSLLVPGQGVIGYEQYF
TRBV15	.	.	TRBJ2-7	TGTGCCACCAGCATTAGGCACTACAACTACGAGCAGTACTTC	CATSIRHYNYEQYF
TRBV2	TRBD1	.	TRBJ2-7	TGTGCCAGCAACGGGACAGCGGCCTACGAGCAGTACTTC	CASNGTAAYEQYF
TRBV7-6	.	.	TRBJ2-5	TGTGCCAGCAGCTTAGTGGCTCACCCGTACCAAGAGACCCAGTACTTC	CASSLVAHPYQETQYF
TRBV18	TRBD1	.	TRBJ1-1	TGTGCCAGCTGGGGACAGAGGGCGGACTCAGGCACTGAAGCTTTCTTT	CASWGQRADSGTEAFF
TRBV6-1	.	.	TRBJ2-7	TGTGCCAGCAGCGCAGAGGAGTGGGAGCAGTACTTC	CASSAEEWEQYF
TRBV6-4	TRBD1	.	TRBJ1-2	TGTGCCAGCAAGACAGGGGCCTACACCTTC	CASKTGAYTF
TRBV5-1	.	.	TRBJ2-2	TGCGCCAGCAGCTCATTGAACACCGGGGAGCTGTTTTTT	CASSSLNTGELFF
TRBV5-1	.	.	TRBJ2-7	TGCGCCAGCAGCTTGCGGGGCAGGGAGGCTTACGAGCAGTACTTC	CASSLRGREAYEQYF
TRBV25-1	TRBD2	.	TRBJ2-1	TGTGCCAGCAGTGAATGTTATAGCGGGGCCCACAGGGATGAGCAGTTCTTC	CASSECYSGAHRDEQFF
TRBV6-1	TRBD1	.	TRBJ2-7	TGTGCCAGCAGCGAGGGACAGTTTAGCTCCTACGAGCAGTACTTC	CASSEGQFSSYEQYF
TRBV19	.	few	TRBJ1-2	TGTGCCAGTAGTATAGATGACGGGTTGTATGGCTACACCTTC	CASSIDDGLYGYTF
TRBV6-1	.	.	TRBJ1-1	TGTGCCAGCAGTGACTATTTCGGGAGGACGGTCACTGAAGCTTTCTTT	CASSDYFGRTVTEAFF
TRBV4-3	.	once	TRBJ2-5	TGCGCCAGCAGCCAAGATTGGGGGCGCATGGATAAAGAGACCCAGTACTTC	CASSQDWGRMDKETQYF
TRBV29-1	TRBD1	once	TRBJ2-4	TGCAGCGTGAAGGACAGGGGAAAAAACATTCAGTACTTC	CSVKDRGKNIQYF
TRBV5-4	TRBD1	few	TRBJ2-3	TGTGCCAGCAGCTTGGCCGGGACAGCCCTTACAGATACGCAGTATTTT	CASSLAGTALTDTQYF
TRBV5-1	TRBD1	.	TRBJ1-1	TGCGCCAGCAGCTTATCCGGACAGGGAGGACCTGAAGCTTTCTTT	CASSLSGQGGPEAFF
TRBV6-5	.	.	TRBJ1-1	TGTGCCAGCAGTTACCTACCGGGAGCTCATGAAGCTTTCTTT	CASSYLPGAHEAFF
TRBV4-1	TRBD1	.	TRBJ2-7	TGCGCCAGCAGCCAGGGGACAGCTACTCACGAGCAGTACTTC	CASSQGTATHEQYF
TRBV10-2	.	.	TRBJ1-3	TGCGCCAGCACGGGGTCCTCTGGAAACACCATATATTTT	CASTGSSGNTIYF
TRBV5-1	TRBD1	.	TRBJ2-7	TGCGCCAGCAGCTGCGCCGACAGGGGTGGGTACGAGCAGTACTTC	CASSCADRGGYEQYF
TRBV6-5	.	.	TRBJ1-6	TGTGCCAGCAGTTACCGTCCCCAGTCTCCAACCCTCCACTTT	CASSYRPQSPTLHF
TRBV5-1	TRBD1	once	TRBJ1-4	TGCGCCAGCAGCCCGGCAGGACAGGGTGTTTTGTTTTTT	CASSPAGQGVLFF
TRBV6-6	TRBD1	.	TRBJ1-1	TGTGCCAGCAGTCTTACAGGGGGCGACACTGAAGCTTTCTTT	CASSLTGGDTEAFF
TRBV6-4	.	.	TRBJ2-1	TGTGCCAGCAGTGACTCGAGCGCCAGTTCCTACAATGAGCAGTTCTTC	CASSDSSASSYNEQFF